This T cell receptor (beta chain) was retrieved from a study of blood T cell repertoires in COVID-19. Study summary: From T cells, B-cell-depleted T cells, or PBMCs came the material, which was cDNA or gDNA.

Trimming left V 2 bases short and J 0 bases short, with 11 bases between. CDR1 and CDR2 from the germline V gene are MDHEN and SYDVKM. The CDR3 consists of 15 residues. Original data processing: Using reference gene primer amplification, nucleated cell counts were estimated. TCRdb's table, derived via immunoSEQ multiplex PCR, lists solely in-frame clones and lacks some. The DNA was the basis for D and trimming; V, J and clone size are from that table. The sample shows approximately 190,000 clones, around four fifths of them seen only once. Sequencing input: peripheral blood. This clonotype was sampled from a woman aged 40 to 55 with acute or convalescent COVID-19. The chain has TRBV28 and TRBJ2-7; the D gene is possibly TRBD2 (5 bases). The CDR3 DNA sequence: TGTGCCAGCAGTTTAAGCGGTAGCCTCTCCTACGAGCAGTACTTC. It codes for CASSLSGSLSYEQYF.